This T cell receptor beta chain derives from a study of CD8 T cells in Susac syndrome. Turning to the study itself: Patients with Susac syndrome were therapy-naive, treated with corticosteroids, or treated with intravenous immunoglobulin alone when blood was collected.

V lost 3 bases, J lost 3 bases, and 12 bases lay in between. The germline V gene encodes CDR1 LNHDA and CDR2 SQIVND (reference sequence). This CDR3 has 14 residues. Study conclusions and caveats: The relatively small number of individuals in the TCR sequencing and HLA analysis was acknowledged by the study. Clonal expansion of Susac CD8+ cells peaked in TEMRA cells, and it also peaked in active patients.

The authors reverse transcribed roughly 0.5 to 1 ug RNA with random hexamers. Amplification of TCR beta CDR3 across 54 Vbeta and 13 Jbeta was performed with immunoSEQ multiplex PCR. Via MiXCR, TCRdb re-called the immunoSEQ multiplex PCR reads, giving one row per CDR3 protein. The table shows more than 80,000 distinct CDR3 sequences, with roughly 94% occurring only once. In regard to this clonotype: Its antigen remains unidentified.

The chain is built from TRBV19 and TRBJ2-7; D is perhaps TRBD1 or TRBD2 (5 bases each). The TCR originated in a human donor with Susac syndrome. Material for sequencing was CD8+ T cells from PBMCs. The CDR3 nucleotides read TGTGCCAGTAGTATCAGAGGGGAACTCTACGAGCAGTACTTC. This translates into CASSIRGELYEQYF.